This note documents a single TCR beta chain sequence. The ends were cut back, 1 base at V and 4 bases at J, with 14 bases in the middle. The CDR3 covers 15 residues. Germline-derived CDR1 and CDR2 are SGHDT and YYEEEE. The data stem from a study of blood T cell repertoires in COVID-19. In the authors' workflow: It was from reference gene primer amplification that nucleated cell counts were estimated. Assay: immunoSEQ multiplex PCR; the TCRdb copy retains only in-frame clones and omits some. D and trimming come from the DNA, and the V and J calls and clone size come from that table. The sample carries about 50,000 clones, about 89% recorded once.

The chain recombines TRBV5-6 with TRBJ1-2; no reliable D call. Material for sequencing was peripheral blood. This TCR came from a human donor in a cohort sampled during active COVID-19. The CDR3 bases are TGTGCCAGCAGCTTGAGCCGGGAGGGCTTCTATGGCTACACCTTC. Protein product: CASSLSREGFYGYTF.